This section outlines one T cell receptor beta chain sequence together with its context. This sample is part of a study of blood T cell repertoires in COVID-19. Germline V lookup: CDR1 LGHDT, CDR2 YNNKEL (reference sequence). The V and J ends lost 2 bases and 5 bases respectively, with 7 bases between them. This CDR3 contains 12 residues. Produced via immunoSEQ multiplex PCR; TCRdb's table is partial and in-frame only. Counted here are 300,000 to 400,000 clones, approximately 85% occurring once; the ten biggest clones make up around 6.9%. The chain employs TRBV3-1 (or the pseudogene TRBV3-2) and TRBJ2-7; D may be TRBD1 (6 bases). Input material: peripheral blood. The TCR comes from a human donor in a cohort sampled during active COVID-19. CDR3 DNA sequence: TGTGCCAGCAGCCAATACAGGGACGAGCAGTACTTC. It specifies CASSQYRDEQYF.